The 22 T cell receptor beta chains reported below all come from one sample, sequenced in a study of neurological immune-mediated disorders. TCRdb processed the 5' RACE reads anew with MiXCR; each CDR3 protein has one entry. The table has 35,000 to 50,000 distinct CDR3 sequences, around 2.5% seen once. Sequencing was carried out using PBMCs. Receptor source: a man in his fifties with multiple sclerosis.

The sample holds many counts of this clonotype. V is TRBV4-1 and J is TRBJ1-5; no clear D. Trimming cost V 0 bases and J 0 bases, with 12 bases left between them. The CDR3 has 17 amino acids. Germline V gene data show CDR1 as MGHRA and CDR2 as YSYEKL. CDR3 sequence reads: CASSQDRDSYSNQPQHF. The DNA of the CDR3 is TGCGCCAGCAGCCAAGATCGGGATTCATATAGCAATCAGCCCCAGCATTTT.

This clonotype was counted many times. The chain carries TRBV7-3 and TRBJ2-3, with 11 bases that match TRBD1. Germline V CDR1 and CDR2: SGHTA, FQGTGA. V shed 1 base and J 5 bases; nucleotides not matched to a gene: 2. The CDR3 length is 15 residues. This CDR3 is CASSLRGTGGDTQYF. As DNA, the CDR3 is TGTGCCAGCAGCTTAAGGGGGACAGGGGGAGATACGCAGTATTTT.

This clonotype was recorded at least ten times. The rearrangement uses TRBV7-2 and TRBJ1-1; 7 positions match TRBD1. This CDR3 spans 14 amino acids. Looked up from germline, CDR1 is SGHTA and CDR2 is FQGNSA. V shed 9 bases, J shed 4 bases, and the junction held 11 bases outside the gene matches. The CDR3 DNA reads TGTGCCAGTGTGAACAGGGGAAGGGGCACTGAAGCTTTCTTT. Translated, it gives CASVNRGRGTEAFF.

This sequence joins TRBV11-2 and TRBJ2-3; possibly TRBD2 for D (5 bases). The CDR3 spans 14 residues. Trimming took 1 base from V and 6 from J, leaving 11 bases between them. The germline gives CDR1 SGHAT, CDR2 FQNNGV. The CDR3 region is CASSLGVARDTQYF. The CDR3 coding sequence is TGTGCCAGCAGCTTAGGAGTAGCGAGGGATACGCAGTATTTT.

This clonotype was picked up many times. This chain links TRBV5-1 with TRBJ1-1; D possibly corresponds to TRBD1 (5 bases). The CDR3 is 16 residues long. The V end lost 1 base, the J end lost 1 base, and 14 bases lay between the germline ends. Per germline, CDR1 SGHRS and CDR2 YFSETQ. CDR3 sequence: CASSLFETAQNTEAFF. Written as DNA, the CDR3 is TGCGCCAGCAGCTTGTTCGAGACAGCACAGAACACTGAAGCTTTCTTT.

In its sample, this clonotype was seen many times. V is TRBV12-3 or TRBV12-4 and J is TRBJ2-6, with 10 nucleotides matching TRBD1. The CDR3 totals 16 residues. With V trimmed by 5 bases and J by 3 bases, 4 bases remained unmatched. The CDR3 DNA is TGTGCCAGCAGTCGACAGGGGGCTTTTGGGGCCAACGTCCTGACTTTC. It encodes CASSRQGAFGANVLTF.

This clonotype has just a few counts. V gene TRBV6-6 combines with J gene TRBJ2-7; no firm D call. CDR1 is MNHNY and CDR2 is SVGAGI in the germline V gene (reference sequence). The CDR3 covers 14 residues. V was shortened by 5 bases and J by 3 bases, with 14 bases between the two germline ends. Here the CDR3 DNA reads TGTGCCAGCAGTCAGGACGGATTGCTCTACGAGCAGTACTTC. Translated, it gives CASSQDGLLYEQYF.

This clonotype was seen repeatedly, ten times or more. The chain carries TRBV7-8 and TRBJ1-5, with unresolved D. The length of the CDR3 is 16 residues. Trimming pared 2 bases from V and 4 bases from J, leaving 15 bases between. Germline CDR1 reads SGHVS; CDR2 reads FQNEAQ. The DNA for the CDR3 is TGTGCCAGCAGCTTAACACGGACCCAAGGAAATCAGCCCCAGCATTTT. Its translation is CASSLTRTQGNQPQHF. Full variable domain (outside the CDR3, taken from reference TRBV7-8 and TRBJ1-5): GAGVSQSPRYKVAKRGQDVALRCDPISGHVSLFWYQQALGQGPEFLTYFQNEAQLDKSGLPSDRFFAERPEGSVSTLKIQRTQQEDSAVYLCASSLTRTQGNQPQHFGDGTRLSIL.

This clonotype was observed many times. V is TRBV19 and J is TRBJ1-1, with D hard to call. This CDR3 contains 13 residues. Germline values: CDR1 LNHDA, CDR2 SQIVND (reference sequence). V dropped 3 bases and J dropped 5 bases, with 10 bases sitting between them. CDR3 sequence (DNA): TGTGCCAGTAGTATCCGGGTAGGGACTGAAGCTTTCTTT. Translation: CASSIRVGTEAFF.

This clonotype was observed many times. The rearrangement links TRBV7-2 to TRBJ1-5; no reliable D call. This CDR3 is built from 16 residues. Germline CDR1 reads SGHTA; CDR2 reads FQGNSA. Trimming stripped 5 bases from V and 0 bases from J, with 14 bases between. The CDR3 sequence is CASSPQEFPSNQPQHF. The CDR3 DNA is TGTGCCAGCAGCCCTCAGGAGTTCCCTAGCAATCAGCCCCAGCATTTT.

This clonotype occurred many times. The V and J genes are TRBV3-1 and TRBJ2-5; 8 bases agree with TRBD2. The trim removed 1 base at V and 1 base at J, leaving 8 bases unmatched. The CDR3 runs to 17 residues. CDR1 LGHDT and CDR2 YNNKEL come from the germline V gene (reference sequence). CDR3 in amino acids: CASSQGVGGGPQETQYF. CDR3 nucleotides: TGTGCCAGCAGCCAAGGGGTCGGGGGGGGCCCCCAAGAGACCCAGTACTTC.

This clonotype has ten or more counts. This rearrangement joins TRBV4-3 to TRBJ2-2, with D tentatively TRBD2 (6 bases). Germline V gene lookup returns CDR1 LGHNA and CDR2 YSLEER. CDR3 length: 16 amino acids. V was shortened by 0 bases and J by 4 bases, with 12 bases between the two germline ends. The CDR3 DNA sequence: TGCGCCAGCAGCCAAGATCCCCAGGGAGGCACCGGGGAGCTGTTTTTT. This codes for CASSQDPQGGTGELFF.

V gene TRBV28 combines with J gene TRBJ1-1, with 7 bases matching TRBD1. CDR1 MDHEN and CDR2 SYDVKM come from the germline V gene. This CDR3 is 14 amino acids long. Germline trimming cut 7 bases from V and 0 bases from J; bases unmatched to any gene: 5. CDR3 DNA: TGTGCCAGCACCCGGGACAGTCTGAACACTGAAGCTTTCTTT. Amino acids: CASTRDSLNTEAFF. Supplemented by reference TRBV28 and TRBJ1-1, the full variable domain reads DVKVTQSSRYLVKRTGEKVFLECVQDMDHENMFWYRQDPGLGLRLIYFSYDVKMKEKGDIPEGYSVSREKKERFSLILESASTNQTSMYLCASTRDSLNTEAFFGQGTRLTVV.

This clonotype was counted at least ten times. V and J are TRBV7-2 and TRBJ2-3, with 13 bases that match TRBD2. Looked up from germline, CDR1 is SGHTA and CDR2 is FQGNSA. CDR3 length: 17 amino acids. Trimming took 4 bases from V and 1 from J; bases not matched to a gene: 5. CDR3 residues: CASSSGLAGARTDTQYF. The CDR3 DNA sequence: TGTGCCAGCAGCTCAGGACTAGCGGGGGCCCGCACAGATACGCAGTATTTT. The full variable domain, with the rest looked up from reference TRBV7-2 and TRBJ2-3, is GAGVSQSPSNKVTEKGKDVELRCDPISGHTALYWYRQSLGQGLEFLIYFQGNSAPDKSGLPSDRFSAERTGGSVSTLTIQRTQQEDSAVYLCASSSGLAGARTDTQYFGPGTRLTVL.

The chain carries TRBV12-3 or TRBV12-4 and TRBJ2-1, with 7 bases identical to TRBD2. Trimming took 3 bases from V and 9 from J; bases not matched to a gene: 11. This CDR3 comprises 15 residues. CDR3 DNA sequence: TGTGCCAGCAGTTTTAGGGACTACTCTCCCAGTGAGCAGTTCTTC. Its translation is CASSFRDYSPSEQFF.

This clonotype was seen many times. The V gene is TRBV20-1, the J gene TRBJ2-7; no clear D. Trimming took 1 base from V and 6 from J, leaving 10 bases between them. In germline, CDR1 is DFQATT, CDR2 SNEGSKA (reference sequence). This CDR3 region has 12 residues. CDR3 in DNA: TGCAGTGCTAGAGCGGATTACAGCGAGCAGTACTTC. Protein product: CSARADYSEQYF.

This clonotype was picked up many times. The CDR3 nucleotides read TGTGCCAGCAGTTCTCGCGCAGGGGGCGGAAGCAATCAGCCCCAGCATTTT. Residues: CASSSRAGGGSNQPQHF. This rearrangement joins TRBV6-5 to TRBJ1-5, with 8 bases matching TRBD1. V was clipped by 4 bases and J by 1 base; unmatched bases: 9. Germline V gives CDR1 MNHEY, CDR2 SVGAGI. The CDR3 is 17 amino acids.

This clonotype was detected many times. The junction does not match germline at one end; this may be a read error. The chain has TRBV12-3 or TRBV12-4 and TRBJ1-5; D perhaps matches TRBD1 (5 bases). The CDR3 has 14 residues. CDR3 nucleotide sequence: TGTGCCAGCAGTTTCGGGGGTAACAATCAGCCCCAGAATTTT. Its protein product is CASSFGGNNQPQNF.

The chain has TRBV11-2 and TRBJ2-1; 7 bases map to TRBD2. From germline, CDR1 is SGHAT and CDR2 FQNNGV. This CDR3 has 11 amino acids. The V and J ends lost 8 bases and 8 bases, in that order; junction bases with no gene match: 3. The CDR3 reads CASGGVYEQFF. Here the CDR3 DNA reads TGTGCCAGCGGGGGGGTCTATGAGCAGTTCTTC. The full variable domain, its missing parts supplied by reference TRBV11-2 and TRBJ2-1, is EAGVAQSPRYKIIEKRQSVAFWCNPISGHATLYWYQQILGQGPKLLIQFQNNGVVDDSQLPKDRFSAERLKGVDSTLKIQPAKLEDSAVYLCASGGVYEQFFGPGTRLTVL.

This clonotype was observed a handful of times. Given a much more abundant clone one base away, this may be a read error. V and J are TRBV7-8 and TRBJ1-5; perhaps TRBD1 as D (5 bases). Germline-derived CDR1 and CDR2 are SGHVS and FQNEAQ. The CDR3 totals 15 residues. CDR3: CASSSWGGEGQPQNF. The DNA for the CDR3 is TGTGCCAGCAGCTCCTGGGGGGGAGAAGGCCAGCCCCAGAATTTT.

This clonotype was seen at least ten times. The chain couples TRBV6-4 to TRBJ1-2, with D tentatively TRBD1 (5 bases). This CDR3 is built from 17 residues. Trimming stripped 0 bases from V and 3 bases from J, with 17 bases between. CDR1 is MRHNA and CDR2 is SNTAGT in the germline V gene. The CDR3 sequence: CASSDSSAGHADYGYTF. CDR3 nucleotide sequence: TGTGCCAGCAGTGACTCGAGCGCAGGACATGCGGACTATGGCTACACCTTC.

This clonotype was seen ten or more times. This sequence joins TRBV5-1 and TRBJ2-5; D tentatively reads TRBD1 or TRBD2 (5 bases each). Germline CDR1 and CDR2: SGHRS and YFSETQ. This CDR3 is built from 18 residues. V was trimmed by 4 bases and J by 1 base, leaving 23 bases between them. CDR3 nucleotide sequence: TGCGCCAGCAGCGGATCGTCTAGGGGCGGACTTTTCCAAGAGACCCAGTACTTC. Residues: CASSGSSRGGLFQETQYF. Full variable domain (missing parts from reference TRBV5-1 and TRBJ2-5): KAGVTQTPRYLIKTRGQQVTLSCSPISGHRSVSWYQQTPGQGLQFLFEYFSETQRNKGNFPGRFSGRQFSNSRSEMNVSTLELGDSALYLCASSGSSRGGLFQETQYFGPGTRLLVL.